This is a list of T cell receptor beta chains from one sample in a study of blood T cell repertoires in COVID-19. The repertoire was sequenced with immunoSEQ multiplex PCR; TCRdb's copy has only in-frame clones and lacks some. In the table there are about 77,000 clones, 90% of which are singletons. Sequencing used peripheral blood. These receptors came from a woman older than 75 with active or convalescent COVID-19. Each CDR3 is given without its conserved first and last residue. A D gene is named only where the DNA matches it firmly.

J gene: TRBJ1-3; V gene: TRBV12-3/TRBV12-4; D gene: .; CDR3 length: 11; CDR3 protein: ASRAHSGNTIY
J gene: TRBJ1-5; V gene: TRBV27; D gene: .; CDR3 length: 12; CDR3 protein: ASSFGRGHQPQH
J gene: TRBJ2-7; V gene: TRBV6-2/TRBV6-3; D gene: TRBD2; CDR3 length: 13; CDR3 protein: ASSWTSGGAYEQY
J gene: TRBJ1-1; V gene: TRBV6-5; D gene: .; CDR3 length: 10; CDR3 protein: ATWDGGAEAF
J gene: TRBJ2-6; V gene: TRBV6-2/TRBV6-3; D gene: TRBD1; CDR3 length: 16; CDR3 protein: ASSYTGQGAYGANVLT
J gene: TRBJ1-5; V gene: TRBV7-3; D gene: .; CDR3 length: 13; CDR3 protein: ASSLTGVTNQPQH
J gene: TRBJ1-4; V gene: TRBV18; D gene: TRBD1; CDR3 length: 13; CDR3 protein: ASSSRGTGGEKLF
J gene: TRBJ1-3; V gene: TRBV28; D gene: .; CDR3 length: 13; CDR3 protein: ASTSGSASGNTIY
J gene: TRBJ1-1; V gene: TRBV6-5; D gene: .; CDR3 length: 13; CDR3 protein: ASTPVPTPNTEAF
J gene: TRBJ1-5; V gene: TRBV28; D gene: .; CDR3 length: 12; CDR3 protein: ASSSLQGRQPQH
J gene: TRBJ2-7; V gene: TRBV29-1; D gene: .; CDR3 length: 12; CDR3 protein: SVGPDSLPYEQY
J gene: TRBJ2-2; V gene: TRBV19; D gene: .; CDR3 length: 14; CDR3 protein: ASSIQWAGNTGELF
J gene: TRBJ2-3; V gene: TRBV7-2; D gene: TRBD1; CDR3 length: 14; CDR3 protein: ASSLTGVGSTDTQY
J gene: TRBJ1-5; V gene: TRBV6-2/TRBV6-3; D gene: .; CDR3 length: 11; CDR3 protein: ASSWSLTGPQH
J gene: TRBJ2-3; V gene: TRBV7-6; D gene: TRBD2; CDR3 length: 14; CDR3 protein: ASSLVTAGGLDTQY
J gene: TRBJ2-2; V gene: TRBV12-3/TRBV12-4; D gene: TRBD1; CDR3 length: 11; CDR3 protein: ATGTENTGELF
J gene: TRBJ2-2; V gene: TRBV5-1; D gene: TRBD2; CDR3 length: 14; CDR3 protein: ASRRTSGGDTGELF
J gene: TRBJ2-5; V gene: TRBV7-9; D gene: .; CDR3 length: 11; CDR3 protein: ASSLNSQETQY
J gene: TRBJ2-2; V gene: TRBV19; D gene: TRBD1; CDR3 length: 16; CDR3 protein: ASSKNPGGLLNTGELF
J gene: TRBJ1-6; V gene: TRBV5-6; D gene: .; CDR3 length: 13; CDR3 protein: ASSLGAGETSPLH
J gene: TRBJ1-4; V gene: TRBV19; D gene: TRBD1; CDR3 length: 11; CDR3 protein: ASSTTGLEKLF
J gene: TRBJ1-6; V gene: TRBV5-1; D gene: TRBD1; CDR3 length: 12; CDR3 protein: ASSWTGDNSPLH
J gene: TRBJ1-1; V gene: TRBV7-2; D gene: .; CDR3 length: 14; CDR3 protein: ASSLTFKRMNTEAF
J gene: TRBJ2-1; V gene: TRBV19; D gene: .; CDR3 length: 13; CDR3 protein: ASIGGGSSYNEQF
J gene: TRBJ2-7; V gene: TRBV6-1; D gene: .; CDR3 length: 14; CDR3 protein: ASSEALRIATYEQY
J gene: TRBJ1-2; V gene: TRBV28; D gene: .; CDR3 length: 13; CDR3 protein: ASSPQRGRDYGYT
J gene: TRBJ1-2; V gene: TRBV7-2; D gene: .; CDR3 length: 15; CDR3 protein: ASSLDGLRGLSYGYT
J gene: TRBJ2-1; V gene: TRBV4-2; D gene: TRBD1; CDR3 length: 14; CDR3 protein: ASSPRRQGAYNEQF
J gene: TRBJ2-3; V gene: TRBV7-3; D gene: TRBD2; CDR3 length: 13; CDR3 protein: ASSLLAGGTDTQY
J gene: TRBJ1-2; V gene: TRBV4-3; D gene: TRBD1; CDR3 length: 13; CDR3 protein: ASSRSGTGVYGYT
J gene: TRBJ2-3; V gene: TRBV6-2/TRBV6-3; D gene: TRBD2; CDR3 length: 15; CDR3 protein: ASSPLMGTSGTDTQY
J gene: TRBJ2-1; V gene: TRBV7-3; D gene: .; CDR3 length: 12; CDR3 protein: ASSPQGLYNEQF